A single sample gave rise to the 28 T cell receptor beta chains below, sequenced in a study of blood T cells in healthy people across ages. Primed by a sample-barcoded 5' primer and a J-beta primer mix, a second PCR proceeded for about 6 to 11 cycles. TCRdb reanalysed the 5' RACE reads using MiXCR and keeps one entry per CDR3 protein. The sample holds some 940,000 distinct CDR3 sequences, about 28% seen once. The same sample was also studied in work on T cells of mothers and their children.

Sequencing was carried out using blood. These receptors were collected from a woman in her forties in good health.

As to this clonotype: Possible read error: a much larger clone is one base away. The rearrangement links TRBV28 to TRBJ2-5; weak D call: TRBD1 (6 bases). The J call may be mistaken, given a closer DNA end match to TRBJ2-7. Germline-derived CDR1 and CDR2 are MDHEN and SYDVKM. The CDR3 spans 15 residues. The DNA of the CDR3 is TGTGCCAGCAGTTTTCGACTCAGGGACACATACGAGCAGTACTTC. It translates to CASSFRLRDTYEQYF.

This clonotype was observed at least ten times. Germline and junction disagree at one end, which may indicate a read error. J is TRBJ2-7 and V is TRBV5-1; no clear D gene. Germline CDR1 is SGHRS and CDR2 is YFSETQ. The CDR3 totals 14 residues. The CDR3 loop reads CASNLDGYSYEQYF. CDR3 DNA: TGCGCCAGCAACTTGGACGGATACTCCTACGAGCAGTACTTC.

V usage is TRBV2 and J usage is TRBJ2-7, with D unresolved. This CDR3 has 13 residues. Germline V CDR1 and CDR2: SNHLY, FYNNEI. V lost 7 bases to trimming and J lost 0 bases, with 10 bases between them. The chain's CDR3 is CASTEADSYEQYF. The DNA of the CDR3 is TGTGCCAGCACTGAGGCAGACTCCTACGAGCAGTACTTC.

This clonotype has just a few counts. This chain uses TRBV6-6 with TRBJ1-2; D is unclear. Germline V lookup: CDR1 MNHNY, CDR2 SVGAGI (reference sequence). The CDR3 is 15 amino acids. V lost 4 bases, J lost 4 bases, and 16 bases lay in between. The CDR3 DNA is TGTGCCAGCAGTTCTGGTCGGGTCAGTCCCTATGGCTACACCTTC. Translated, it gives CASSSGRVSPYGYTF.

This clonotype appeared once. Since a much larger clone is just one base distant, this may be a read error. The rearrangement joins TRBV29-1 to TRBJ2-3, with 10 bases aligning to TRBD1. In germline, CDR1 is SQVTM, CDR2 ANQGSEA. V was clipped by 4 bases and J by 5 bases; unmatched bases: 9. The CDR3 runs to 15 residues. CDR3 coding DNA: TGCAGCGTTGGGACAGGGGGGAGGTTTGTAGATACGCAGTATTTT. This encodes CSVGTGGRFVDTQYF.

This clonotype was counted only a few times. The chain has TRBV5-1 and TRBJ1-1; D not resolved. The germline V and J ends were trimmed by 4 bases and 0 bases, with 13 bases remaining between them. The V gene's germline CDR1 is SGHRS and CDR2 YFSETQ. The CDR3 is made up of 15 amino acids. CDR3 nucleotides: TGCGCCAGCAGCCAGGATCCGACCATGAACACTGAAGCTTTCTTT. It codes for CASSQDPTMNTEAFF.

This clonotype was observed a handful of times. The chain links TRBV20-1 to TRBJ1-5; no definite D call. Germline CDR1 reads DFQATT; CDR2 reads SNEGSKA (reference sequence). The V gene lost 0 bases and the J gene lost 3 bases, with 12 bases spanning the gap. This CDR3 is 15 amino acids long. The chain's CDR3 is CSARDGGQANQPQHF. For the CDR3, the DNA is TGCAGTGCTAGAGATGGCGGCCAGGCCAATCAGCCCCAGCATTTT.

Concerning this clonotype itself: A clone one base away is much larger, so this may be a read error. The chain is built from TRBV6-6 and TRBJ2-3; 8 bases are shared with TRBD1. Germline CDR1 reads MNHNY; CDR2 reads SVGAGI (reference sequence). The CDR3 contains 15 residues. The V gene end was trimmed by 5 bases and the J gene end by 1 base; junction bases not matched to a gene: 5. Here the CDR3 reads CASSRQGTCTDTQYF. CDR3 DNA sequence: TGTGCCAGCAGTCGACAGGGGACGTGCACAGATACGCAGTATTTT.

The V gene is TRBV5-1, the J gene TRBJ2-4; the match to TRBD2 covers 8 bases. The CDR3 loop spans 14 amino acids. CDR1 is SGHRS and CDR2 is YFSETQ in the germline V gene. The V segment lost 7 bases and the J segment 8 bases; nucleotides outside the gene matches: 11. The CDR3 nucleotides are TGCGCCAGCTCCCCCGGGGGGGTTCGAGACATTCAGTACTTC. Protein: CASSPGGVRDIQYF.

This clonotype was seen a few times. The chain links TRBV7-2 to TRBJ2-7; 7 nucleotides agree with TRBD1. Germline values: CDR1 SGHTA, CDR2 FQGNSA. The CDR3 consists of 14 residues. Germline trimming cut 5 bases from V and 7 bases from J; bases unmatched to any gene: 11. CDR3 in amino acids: CASSLGTAYNEQYF. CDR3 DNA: TGTGCCAGCAGCCTGGGGACAGCCTACAATGAGCAGTACTTC.

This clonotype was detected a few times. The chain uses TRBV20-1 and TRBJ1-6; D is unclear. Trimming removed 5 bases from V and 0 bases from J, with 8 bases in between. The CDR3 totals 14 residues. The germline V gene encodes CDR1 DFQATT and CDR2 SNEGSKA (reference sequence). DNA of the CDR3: TGCAGTGCTCTCCAGAGCTCCTATAATTCACCCCTCCACTTT. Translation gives CSALQSSYNSPLHF.

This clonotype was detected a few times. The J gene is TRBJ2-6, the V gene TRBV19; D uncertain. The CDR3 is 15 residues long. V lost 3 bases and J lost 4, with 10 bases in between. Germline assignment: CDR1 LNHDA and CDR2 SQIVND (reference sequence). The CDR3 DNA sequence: TGTGCCAGTAGTATTATACGGTCCGGGGCCAACGTCCTGACTTTC. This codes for CASSIIRSGANVLTF.

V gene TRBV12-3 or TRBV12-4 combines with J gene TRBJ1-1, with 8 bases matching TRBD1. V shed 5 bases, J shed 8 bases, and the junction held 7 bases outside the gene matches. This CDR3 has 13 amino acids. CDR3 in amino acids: CASSVDRAGEAFF. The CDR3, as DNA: TGTGCCAGCAGTGTGGACAGGGCTGGGGAAGCTTTCTTT.

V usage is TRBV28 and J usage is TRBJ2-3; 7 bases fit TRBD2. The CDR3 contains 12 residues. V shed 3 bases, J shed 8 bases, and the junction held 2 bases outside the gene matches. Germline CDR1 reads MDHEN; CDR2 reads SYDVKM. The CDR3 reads CASSFTSATQYF. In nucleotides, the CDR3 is TGTGCCAGCAGTTTCACTAGCGCTACGCAGTATTTT.

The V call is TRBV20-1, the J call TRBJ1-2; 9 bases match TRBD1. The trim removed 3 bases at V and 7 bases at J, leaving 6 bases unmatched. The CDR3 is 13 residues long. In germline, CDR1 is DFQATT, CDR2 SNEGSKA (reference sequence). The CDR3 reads CSASAGTGFGYTF. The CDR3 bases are TGCAGTGCTAGTGCGGGGACAGGGTTTGGCTACACCTTC.

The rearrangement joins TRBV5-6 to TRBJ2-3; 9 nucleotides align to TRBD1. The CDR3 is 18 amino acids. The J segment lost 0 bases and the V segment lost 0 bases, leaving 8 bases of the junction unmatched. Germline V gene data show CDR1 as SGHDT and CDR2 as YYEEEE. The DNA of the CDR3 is TGTGCCAGCAGCTTGGTCACAGGGGGCAGTACTAGCACAGATACGCAGTATTTT. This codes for CASSLVTGGSTSTDTQYF.

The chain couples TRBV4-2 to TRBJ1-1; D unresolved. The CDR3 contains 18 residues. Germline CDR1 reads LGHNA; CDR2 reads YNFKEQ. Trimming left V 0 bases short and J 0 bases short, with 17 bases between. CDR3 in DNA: TGTGCCAGCAGCCAAGATATCGAGCAGGTCAACATGAACACTGAAGCTTTCTTT. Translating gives CASSQDIEQVNMNTEAFF.

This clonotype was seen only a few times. The CDR3 sequence is CASRGRQGAVSSEQFF. As DNA, the CDR3 is TGTGCCAGCAGGGGGAGACAGGGGGCGGTATCGTCTGAGCAGTTCTTC. The gene calls are TRBV12-3 or TRBV12-4 and TRBJ2-1; 10 bases are shared with TRBD1. This CDR3 comprises 16 residues. The V and J ends lost 6 bases and 9 bases, in that order; junction bases with no gene match: 14.

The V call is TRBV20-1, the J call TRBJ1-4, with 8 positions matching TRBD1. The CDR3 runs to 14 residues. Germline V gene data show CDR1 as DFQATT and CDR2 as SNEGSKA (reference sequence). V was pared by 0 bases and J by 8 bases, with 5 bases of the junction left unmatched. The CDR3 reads CSARDQGAWEKLFF. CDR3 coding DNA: TGCAGTGCTAGAGATCAGGGGGCATGGGAAAAACTGTTTTTT.

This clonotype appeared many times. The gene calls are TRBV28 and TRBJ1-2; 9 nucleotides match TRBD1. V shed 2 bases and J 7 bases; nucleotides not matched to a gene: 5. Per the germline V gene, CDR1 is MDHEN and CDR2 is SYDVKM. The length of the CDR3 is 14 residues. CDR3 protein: CASSLGGQGSGYTF. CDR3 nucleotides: TGTGCCAGCAGTTTAGGGGGACAGGGTTCTGGCTACACCTTC.

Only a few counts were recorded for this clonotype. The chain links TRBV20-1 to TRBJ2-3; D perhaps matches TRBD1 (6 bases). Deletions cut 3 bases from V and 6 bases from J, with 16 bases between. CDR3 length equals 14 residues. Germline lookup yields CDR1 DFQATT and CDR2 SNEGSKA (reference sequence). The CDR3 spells CSASRGSRWDTQYF. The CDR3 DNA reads TGCAGTGCTAGCAGGGGCTCTCGGTGGGATACGCAGTATTTT.

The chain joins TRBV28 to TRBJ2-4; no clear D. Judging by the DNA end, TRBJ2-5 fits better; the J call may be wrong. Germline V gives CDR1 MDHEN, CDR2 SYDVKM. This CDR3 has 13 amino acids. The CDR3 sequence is CASSLTQFETQYF. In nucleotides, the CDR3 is TGTGCCAGCTCACTGACTCAGTTCGAGACCCAGTACTTC.

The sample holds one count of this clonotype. The CDR3 sequence: CASSPRQGVYGYTF. The CDR3, as DNA: TGTGCCAGCAGCCCGCGACAGGGCGTTTATGGCTACACCTTC. V is TRBV27 and J is TRBJ1-2; 7 nucleotides match TRBD1. Per the germline V gene, CDR1 is MNHEY and CDR2 is SMNVEV (reference sequence). The CDR3 is 14 residues long. V was pared by 6 bases and J by 5 bases, with 9 bases of the junction left unmatched.

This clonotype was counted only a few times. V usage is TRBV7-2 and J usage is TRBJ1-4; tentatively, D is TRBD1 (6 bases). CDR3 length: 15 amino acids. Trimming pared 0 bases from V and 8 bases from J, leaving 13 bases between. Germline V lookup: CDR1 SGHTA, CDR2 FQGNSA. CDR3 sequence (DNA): TGTGCCAGCAGCTTAGCACAGGGACCTGGGGAAAAACTGTTTTTT. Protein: CASSLAQGPGEKLFF. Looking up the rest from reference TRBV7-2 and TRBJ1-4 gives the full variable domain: GAGVSQSPSNKVTEKGKDVELRCDPISGHTALYWYRQSLGQGLEFLIYFQGNSAPDKSGLPSDRFSAERTGGSVSTLTIQRTQQEDSAVYLCASSLAQGPGEKLFFGSGTQLSVL.

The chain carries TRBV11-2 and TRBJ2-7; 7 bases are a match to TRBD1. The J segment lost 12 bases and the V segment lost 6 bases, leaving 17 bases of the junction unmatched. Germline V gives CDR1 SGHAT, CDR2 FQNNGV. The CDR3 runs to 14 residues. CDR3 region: CASSRGQSKETRYF. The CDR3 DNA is TGTGCCAGCAGTAGGGGGCAGTCAAAGGAGACCCGGTACTTC.

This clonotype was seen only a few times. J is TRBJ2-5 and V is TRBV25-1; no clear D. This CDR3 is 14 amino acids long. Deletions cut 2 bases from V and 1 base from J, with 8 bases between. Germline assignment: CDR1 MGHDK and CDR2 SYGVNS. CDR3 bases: TGTGCCAGCAGTGAAATGGCAGGCCAAGAGACCCAGTACTTC. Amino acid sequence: CASSEMAGQETQYF.

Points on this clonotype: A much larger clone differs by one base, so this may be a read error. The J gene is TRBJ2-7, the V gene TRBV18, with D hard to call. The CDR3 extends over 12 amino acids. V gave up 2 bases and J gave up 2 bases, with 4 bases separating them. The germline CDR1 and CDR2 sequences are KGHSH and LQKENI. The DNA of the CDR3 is TGTGCCAGCTCACCAGCCACCTACGAGCAGTACTTC. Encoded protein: CASSPATYEQYF.

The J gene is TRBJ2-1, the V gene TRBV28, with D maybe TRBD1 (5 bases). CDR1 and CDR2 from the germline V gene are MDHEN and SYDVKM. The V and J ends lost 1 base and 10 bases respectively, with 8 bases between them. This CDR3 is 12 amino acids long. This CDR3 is CASSLSRTEQFF. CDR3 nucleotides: TGTGCCAGCAGTTTATCCAGGACAGAGCAGTTCTTC. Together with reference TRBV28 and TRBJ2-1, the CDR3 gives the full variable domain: DVKVTQSSRYLVKRTGEKVFLECVQDMDHENMFWYRQDPGLGLRLIYFSYDVKMKEKGDIPEGYSVSREKKERFSLILESASTNQTSMYLCASSLSRTEQFFGPGTRLTVL.